The 9 T cell receptor beta chains listed next were all sequenced from one sample in a study of identical twins. TCRdb fed the 5' RACE reads into MiXCR, producing one record per CDR3 protein. The sample shows just under 550,000 distinct CDR3 sequences, approximately 16% of them seen only once. The sample also formed part of further work on yellow fever vaccine responses in identical twins.

Sequencing input: CD4+ T cells sorted from blood. These receptors all stem from a woman between 18 and 29 years old in good health.

The table lists this clonotype with many counts. The chain has TRBV20-1 and TRBJ1-4; perhaps TRBD1 as D (6 bases). This CDR3 spans 13 amino acids. The V end lost 1 base, the J end lost 3 bases, and 6 bases lay between the germline ends. Germline values: CDR1 DFQATT, CDR2 SNEGSKA (reference sequence). The CDR3, as DNA: TGCAGTGCTAGAGGGACAGCTAATGAAAAACTGTTTTTT. This codes for CSARGTANEKLFF.

V and J are TRBV12-5 and TRBJ2-1; possibly TRBD1 for D (5 bases). The CDR3 spans 21 residues. Deletions cut 1 base from V and 0 bases from J, with 25 bases between. Germline V gives CDR1 LGHNT, CDR2 FRNRAP. As DNA, the CDR3 is TGTGCTAGTGGTTTGGGAACAAAGTCTAGGGGCGCACGCCCCTCCTACAATGAGCAGTTCTTC. Its protein is CASGLGTKSRGARPSYNEQFF. Combining the CDR3 with reference TRBV12-5 and TRBJ2-1 gives the whole variable domain DARVTQTPRHKVTEMGQEVTMRCQPILGHNTVFWYRQTMMQGLELLAYFRNRAPLDDSGMPKDRFSAEMPDATLATLKIQPSEPRDSAVYFCASGLGTKSRGARPSYNEQFFGPGTRLTVL.

The DNA of the CDR3 is TGCGCCAGCAGCCAAGATAGCGTGAATGAGCAGTTCTTC. As protein: CASSQDSVNEQFF. The chain carries TRBV4-1 and TRBJ2-1; a possible D gene is TRBD2 (5 bases). This CDR3 has 13 amino acids. Germline V lookup: CDR1 MGHRA, CDR2 YSYEKL. Trimming took 0 bases from V and 7 from J, leaving 7 bases between them.

V and J are TRBV7-3 and TRBJ2-2; TRBD1 matches 9 bases. The CDR3 has 15 residues. Germline lookup yields CDR1 SGHTA and CDR2 FQGTGA. V was pared by 6 bases and J by 6 bases, with 8 bases of the junction left unmatched. The CDR3 nucleotides read TGTGCCAGCAGTCCCGGACAGGGGCGATCCGGGGAGCTGTTTTTT. Its translation is CASSPGQGRSGELFF.

This clonotype has only a few counts. The chain links TRBV7-6 to TRBJ2-7; 11 nucleotides agree with TRBD2. Unmatched junction bases numbered 10, after V lost 4 bases and J lost 2 bases. This CDR3 has 17 residues. Looked up from germline, CDR1 is SGHVS and CDR2 is FNYEAQ. The CDR3 DNA reads TGTGCCAGCAGCTCGGGACTAGCGGAGGTATCGACCTACGAGCAGTACTTC. It yields the protein CASSSGLAEVSTYEQYF.

The V call is TRBV9, the J call TRBJ2-3, with 10 nucleotides matching TRBD1. The V segment lost 3 bases and the J segment 10 bases; nucleotides outside the gene matches: 5. The CDR3 has 13 residues. From germline, CDR1 is SGDLS and CDR2 YYNGEE. CDR3 DNA: TGTGCCAGCAGCGCCCCGGGACAGGGGTCGCAGTATTTT. Residues: CASSAPGQGSQYF.

This clonotype was counted many times. The chain joins TRBV10-3 to TRBJ2-1; TRBD2 matches at 7 bases. CDR1 and CDR2 (germline): ENHRY, SYGVKD. Germline trimming cut 8 bases from V and 3 bases from J; bases unmatched to any gene: 7. The CDR3 sequence is 14 residues long. The CDR3 protein is CAIRAPSGYNEQFF. The CDR3 bases are TGTGCCATCCGTGCTCCTAGCGGCTACAATGAGCAGTTCTTC.

This rearrangement joins TRBV20-1 to TRBJ2-3, with 7 bases that match TRBD2. The J segment lost 5 bases and the V segment lost 6 bases, leaving 11 bases of the junction unmatched. Germline V gives CDR1 DFQATT, CDR2 SNEGSKA (reference sequence). This CDR3 has 14 residues. DNA for the CDR3: TGCAGTGCCACCCCCCCTTTAGCGGGAGATACGCAGTATTTT. Translating it yields CSATPPLAGDTQYF.

This clonotype was seen a handful of times. The chain recombines TRBV6-1 with TRBJ2-1; D not resolved. The germline V and J ends were trimmed by 6 bases and 7 bases, with 13 bases remaining between them. The CDR3 spans 13 residues. CDR1 is MNHNS, CDR2 SASEGT, per germline. CDR3: CASRLLIGNEQFF. CDR3 DNA sequence: TGTGCCAGCAGACTCCTCATAGGGAATGAGCAGTTCTTC.